Here is one TCR beta chain with its context. This specimen comes from a study of blood T cell repertoires in COVID-19. Source study methods: Amplifying reference gene primers gave estimates of nucleated cell counts. Data came from immunoSEQ multiplex PCR; TCRdb stores just in-frame clones and leaves some out. That table gives V, J and clone size, and the DNA gave D and trimming. The sample comprises fewer than 90,000 clones, roughly 90% of which are singletons, and roughly a sixth rests with the top ten. CDR1 and CDR2 (germline): MNHEY, SVGAGI. The CDR3 loop spans 15 amino acids. Trimming stripped 2 bases from V and 8 bases from J, with 18 bases between.

Sequencing was performed on peripheral blood. This TCR derives from a man older than 75 in a cohort sampled during active COVID-19. V and J are TRBV6-5 and TRBJ1-1; D is uncertain. The CDR3 here is CASSYIWSPADEAFF. In DNA, the CDR3 is TGTGCCAGCAGTTACATATGGAGCCCCGCCGACGAAGCTTTCTTT.